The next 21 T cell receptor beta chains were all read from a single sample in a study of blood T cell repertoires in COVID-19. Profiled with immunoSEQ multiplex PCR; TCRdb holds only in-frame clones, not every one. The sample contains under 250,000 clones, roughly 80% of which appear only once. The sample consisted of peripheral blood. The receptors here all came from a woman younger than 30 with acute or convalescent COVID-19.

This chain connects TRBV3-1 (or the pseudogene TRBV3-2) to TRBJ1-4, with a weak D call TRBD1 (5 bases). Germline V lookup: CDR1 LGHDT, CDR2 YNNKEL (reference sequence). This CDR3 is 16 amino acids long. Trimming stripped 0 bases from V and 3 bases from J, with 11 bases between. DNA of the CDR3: TGTGCCAGCAGCCAAGATAGGGGTTACCCTAATGAAAAACTGTTTTTT. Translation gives CASSQDRGYPNEKLFF.

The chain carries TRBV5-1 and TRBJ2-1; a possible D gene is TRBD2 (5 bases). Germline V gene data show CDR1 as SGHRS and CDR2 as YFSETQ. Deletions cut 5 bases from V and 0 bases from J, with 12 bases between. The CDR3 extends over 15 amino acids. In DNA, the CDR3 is TGCGCCAGCAGTGTGGGGAGTAGCTCCTACAATGAGCAGTTCTTC. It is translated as CASSVGSSSYNEQFF.

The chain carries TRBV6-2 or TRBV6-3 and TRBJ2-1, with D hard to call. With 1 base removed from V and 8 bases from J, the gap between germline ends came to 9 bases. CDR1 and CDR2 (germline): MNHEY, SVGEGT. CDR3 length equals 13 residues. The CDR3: CASSYFSEHEQFF. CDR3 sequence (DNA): TGTGCCAGCAGTTACTTTTCCGAGCATGAGCAGTTCTTC.

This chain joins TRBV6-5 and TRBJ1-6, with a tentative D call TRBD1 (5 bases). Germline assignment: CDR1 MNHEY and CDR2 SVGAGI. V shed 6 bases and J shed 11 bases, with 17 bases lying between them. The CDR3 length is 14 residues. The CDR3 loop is CASRGILWGAPLHF. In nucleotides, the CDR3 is TGTGCCAGCAGGGGGATCCTCTGGGGCGCACCCCTCCACTTT.

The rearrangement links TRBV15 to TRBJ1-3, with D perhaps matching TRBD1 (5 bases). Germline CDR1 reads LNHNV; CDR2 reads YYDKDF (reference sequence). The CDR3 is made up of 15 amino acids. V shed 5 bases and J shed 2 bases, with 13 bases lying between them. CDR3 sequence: CATSGDFQAGNTIYF. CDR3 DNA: TGTGCCACCAGCGGGGACTTCCAGGCTGGAAACACCATATATTTT.

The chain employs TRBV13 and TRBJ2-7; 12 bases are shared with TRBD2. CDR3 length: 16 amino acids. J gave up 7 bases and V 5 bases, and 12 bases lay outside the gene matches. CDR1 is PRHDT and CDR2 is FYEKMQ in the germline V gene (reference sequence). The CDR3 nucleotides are TGTGCCAGCAGCCTAGCGGGAGGGCCCCCAACTTGGGAGCAGTACTTC. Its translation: CASSLAGGPPTWEQYF.

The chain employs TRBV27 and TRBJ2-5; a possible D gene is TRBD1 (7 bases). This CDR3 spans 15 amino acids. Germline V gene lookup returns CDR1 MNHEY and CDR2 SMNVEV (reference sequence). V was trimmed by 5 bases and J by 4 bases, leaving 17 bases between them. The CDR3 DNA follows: TGTGCCAGCAGTGGCGGGATAGGGGGCGCAGAGACCCAGTACTTC. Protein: CASSGGIGGAETQYF.

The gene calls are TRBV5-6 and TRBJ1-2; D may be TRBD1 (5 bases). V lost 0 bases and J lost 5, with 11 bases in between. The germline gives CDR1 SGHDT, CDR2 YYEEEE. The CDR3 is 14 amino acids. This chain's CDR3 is CASSLAFTGYGYTF. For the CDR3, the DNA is TGTGCCAGCAGCTTGGCCTTTACAGGTTATGGCTACACCTTC.

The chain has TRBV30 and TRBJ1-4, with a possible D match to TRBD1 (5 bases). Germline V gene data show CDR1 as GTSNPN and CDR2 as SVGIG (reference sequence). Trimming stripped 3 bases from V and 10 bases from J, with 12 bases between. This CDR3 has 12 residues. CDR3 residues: CAWRFPQGKLFF. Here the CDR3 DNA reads TGTGCCTGGAGGTTCCCCCAGGGAAAACTGTTTTTT.

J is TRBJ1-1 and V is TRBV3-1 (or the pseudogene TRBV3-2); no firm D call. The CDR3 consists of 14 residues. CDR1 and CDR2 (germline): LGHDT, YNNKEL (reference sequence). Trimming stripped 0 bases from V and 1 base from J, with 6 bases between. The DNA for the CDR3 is TGTGCCAGCAGCCAAGATCTTTGGAACACTGAAGCTTTCTTT. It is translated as CASSQDLWNTEAFF.

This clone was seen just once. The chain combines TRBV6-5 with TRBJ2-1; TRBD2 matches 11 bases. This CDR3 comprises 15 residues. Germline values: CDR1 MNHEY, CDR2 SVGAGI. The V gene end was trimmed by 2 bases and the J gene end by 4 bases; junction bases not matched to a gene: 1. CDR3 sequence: CASSYGTSGYNEQFF. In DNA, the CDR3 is TGTGCCAGCAGTTACGGGACTAGCGGTTACAATGAGCAGTTCTTC.

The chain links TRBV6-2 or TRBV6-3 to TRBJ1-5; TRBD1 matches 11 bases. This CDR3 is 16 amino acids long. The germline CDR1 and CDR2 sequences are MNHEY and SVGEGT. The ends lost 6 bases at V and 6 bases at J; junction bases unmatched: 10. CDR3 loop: CASSPSGTGGRQPQHF. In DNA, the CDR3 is TGTGCCAGCAGCCCATCTGGGACAGGGGGGCGTCAGCCCCAGCATTTT.

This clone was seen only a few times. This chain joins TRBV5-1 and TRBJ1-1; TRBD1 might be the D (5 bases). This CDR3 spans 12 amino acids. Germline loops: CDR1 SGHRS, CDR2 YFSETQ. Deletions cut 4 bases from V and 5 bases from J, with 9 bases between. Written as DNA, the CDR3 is TGCGCCAGCAGCCAGGGCGGAACTGAAGCTTTCTTT. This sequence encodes CASSQGGTEAFF.

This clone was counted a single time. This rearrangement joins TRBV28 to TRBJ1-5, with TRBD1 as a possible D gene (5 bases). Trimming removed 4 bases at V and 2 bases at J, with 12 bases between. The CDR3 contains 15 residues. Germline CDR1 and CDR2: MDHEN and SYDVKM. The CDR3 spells CASSSPGWGNQPQHF. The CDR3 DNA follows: TGTGCCAGCAGTTCCCCAGGGTGGGGCAATCAGCCCCAGCATTTT. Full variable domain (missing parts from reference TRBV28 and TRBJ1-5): DVKVTQSSRYLVKRTGEKVFLECVQDMDHENMFWYRQDPGLGLRLIYFSYDVKMKEKGDIPEGYSVSREKKERFSLILESASTNQTSMYLCASSSPGWGNQPQHFGDGTRLSIL.

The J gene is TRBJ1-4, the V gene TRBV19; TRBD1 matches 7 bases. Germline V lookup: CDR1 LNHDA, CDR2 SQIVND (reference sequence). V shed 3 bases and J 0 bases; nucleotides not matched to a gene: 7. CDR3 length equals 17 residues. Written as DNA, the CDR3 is TGTGCCAGTAGTATTTTAACAGGGGACCCAACTAATGAAAAACTGTTTTTT. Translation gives CASSILTGDPTNEKLFF.

The CDR3 here is CASSLGTDNYEQYF. The DNA for the CDR3 is TGTGCCAGCAGCCTAGGGACAGATAACTACGAGCAGTACTTC. The chain has TRBV5-4 and TRBJ2-7, with 7 bases aligning to TRBD1. There are 14 residues in the CDR3. Per the germline V gene, CDR1 is SGHNT and CDR2 is YYREEE (reference sequence). V was clipped by 4 bases and J by 3 bases; unmatched bases: 7.

The CDR3 loop reads CASSPRSTGVASRNEQFF. As DNA, the CDR3 is TGTGCCAGCAGTCCACGCTCGACAGGGGTCGCTTCCCGAAATGAGCAGTTCTTC. The rearrangement joins TRBV27 to TRBJ2-1, with 8 nucleotides matching TRBD1. Losses at the gene ends were 5 bases for V and 7 bases for J; bases not matched to a gene: 19. Per germline, CDR1 MNHEY and CDR2 SMNVEV (reference sequence). CDR3 length equals 18 residues.

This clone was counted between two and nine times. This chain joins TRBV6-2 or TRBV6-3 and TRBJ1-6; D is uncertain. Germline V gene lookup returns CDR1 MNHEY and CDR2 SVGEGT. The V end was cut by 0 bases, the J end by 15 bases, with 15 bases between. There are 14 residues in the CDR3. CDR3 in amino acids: CASSYSMTGLNLHF. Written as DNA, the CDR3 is TGTGCCAGCAGTTACTCGATGACCGGGTTAAACCTCCACTTT.

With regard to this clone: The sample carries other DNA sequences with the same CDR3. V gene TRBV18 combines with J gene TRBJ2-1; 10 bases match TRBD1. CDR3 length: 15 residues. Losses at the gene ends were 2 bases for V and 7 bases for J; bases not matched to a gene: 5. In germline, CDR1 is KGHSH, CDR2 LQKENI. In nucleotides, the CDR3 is TGTGCCAGCTCACCAGGAGGACAGGGGGGGAATGAGCAGTTCTTC. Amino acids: CASSPGGQGGNEQFF.

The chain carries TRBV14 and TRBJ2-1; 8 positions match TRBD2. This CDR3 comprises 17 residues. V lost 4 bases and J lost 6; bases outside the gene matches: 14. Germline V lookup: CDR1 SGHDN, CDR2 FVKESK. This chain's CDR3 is CASSLIAGSSLPNEQFF. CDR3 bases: TGTGCCAGCAGCCTAATAGCGGGAAGTAGTCTCCCCAATGAGCAGTTCTTC.

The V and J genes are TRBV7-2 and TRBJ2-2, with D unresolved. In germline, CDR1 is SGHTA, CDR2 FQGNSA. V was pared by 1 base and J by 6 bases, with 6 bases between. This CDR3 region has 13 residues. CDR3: CASSLVSAGELFF. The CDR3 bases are TGTGCCAGCAGCTTAGTTTCAGCCGGGGAGCTGTTTTTT.